This T cell receptor beta chain was sequenced for a study of CD8 T cells in Susac syndrome. A remark on this clonotype: At one boundary the junction diverges from the germline segment, which might be a read error.

The RNA input was roughly 0.45 to 1 ug, and it was reverse transcribed with random hexamers. An immunoSEQ multiplex PCR amplified TCR beta CDR3 over 54 Vbeta and 13 Jbeta. TCRdb reprocessed the immunoSEQ multiplex PCR reads with MiXCR, giving one entry per CDR3 protein. This sample has about 130,000 distinct CDR3 sequences, with approximately 95% found just once. The clonotype originates from a human donor with Susac syndrome. Input material: CD8+ T cells from PBMCs.

In nucleotides, the CDR3 is TGTGCCAGCAGCTCACGAGGGGCAGGCCCCGTTGATTTT. Protein sequence: CASSSRGAGPVDF. The genes are TRBV5-4 and TRBJ1-1; TRBD1 might be the D (5 bases). Germline loops: CDR1 SGHNT, CDR2 YYREEE (reference sequence). This CDR3 region has 13 residues.